A single sample is the source of the 10 T cell receptor beta chains below, sequenced in a study of blood T cell repertoires in COVID-19. Some clones are missing from TCRdb's copy, which holds only in-frame ones; the method was immunoSEQ multiplex PCR. The sample comprises approximately 91,000 clones, over 75% of which are singletons, and roughly 6.6% rests with the top ten. Sequencing was carried out using peripheral blood. These receptors all come from an older man with acute or convalescent COVID-19.

V usage is TRBV11-2 and J usage is TRBJ2-2, with a possible D match to TRBD2 (5 bases). Germline CDR1 and CDR2: SGHAT and FQNNGV. The CDR3 contains 14 residues. V lost 2 bases, J lost 7 bases, and 11 bases lay in between. CDR3 residues: CASSLTGIYGELFF. CDR3 DNA sequence: TGTGCCAGCAGCTTAACCGGGATATACGGGGAGCTGTTTTTT. Full variable domain (outside the CDR3, taken from reference TRBV11-2 and TRBJ2-2): EAGVAQSPRYKIIEKRQSVAFWCNPISGHATLYWYQQILGQGPKLLIQFQNNGVVDDSQLPKDRFSAERLKGVDSTLKIQPAKLEDSAVYLCASSLTGIYGELFFGEGSRLTVL.

This chain links TRBV6-6 with TRBJ1-5; D call uncertain. The CDR3 runs 16 residues. Per the germline V gene, CDR1 is MNHNY and CDR2 is SVGAGI (reference sequence). The ends were cut back, 0 bases at V and 1 base at J, with 10 bases in the middle. The CDR3 sequence: CASSYSFGGSNQPQHF. The CDR3 coding sequence is TGTGCCAGCAGTTACTCGTTTGGAGGGAGCAATCAGCCCCAGCATTTT.

This sequence joins TRBV28 and TRBJ1-1; D remains ambiguous. Germline assignment: CDR1 MDHEN and CDR2 SYDVKM. CDR3 length: 12 amino acids. The V end lost 8 bases, the J end lost 1 base, and 8 bases lay between the germline ends. CDR3 in DNA: TGTGCCAGCCGGTTTGGGAACACTGAAGCTTTCTTT. It translates to CASRFGNTEAFF.

The chain employs TRBV7-2 and TRBJ1-1; D is uncertain. The CDR3 covers 13 residues. The V gene lost 6 bases and the J gene lost 4 bases, with 12 bases spanning the gap. Germline V gene lookup returns CDR1 SGHTA and CDR2 FQGNSA. This CDR3 reads CASSRQRSTEAFF. In DNA, the CDR3 is TGTGCCAGCAGTCGTCAGCGGTCCACTGAAGCTTTCTTT.

This clone has ten or more counts. The rearrangement joins TRBV7-9 to TRBJ2-5; 7 bases map to TRBD2. The germline CDR1 and CDR2 sequences are SEHNR and FQNEAQ (reference sequence). V dropped 1 base and J dropped 3; count of bases not matched to a gene: 11. The CDR3 is 17 residues long. CDR3: CASSLGVGAGREETQYF. The CDR3 DNA sequence: TGTGCCAGCAGCTTAGGAGTGGGAGCGGGAAGGGAAGAGACCCAGTACTTC. Drawing the rest from reference TRBV7-9 and TRBJ2-5, the complete variable domain is DTGVSQNPRHKITKRGQNVTFRCDPISEHNRLYWYRQTLGQGPEFLTYFQNEAQLEKSRLLSDRFSAERPKGSFSTLEIQRTEQGDSAMYLCASSLGVGAGREETQYFGPGTRLLVL.

V and J are TRBV7-9 and TRBJ2-1; 11 nucleotides match TRBD2. V shed 2 bases and J 5 bases; nucleotides not matched to a gene: 8. The CDR3 sequence is 17 residues long. Germline V lookup: CDR1 SEHNR, CDR2 FQNEAQ (reference sequence). The CDR3 nucleotides read TGTGCCAGCAGCTTACCAACTAGCGGGGGCCATGACAATGAGCAGTTCTTC. Translating gives CASSLPTSGGHDNEQFF. Full variable domain (remainder filled in from reference TRBV7-9 and TRBJ2-1): DTGVSQNPRHKITKRGQNVTFRCDPISEHNRLYWYRQTLGQGPEFLTYFQNEAQLEKSRLLSDRFSAERPKGSFSTLEIQRTEQGDSAMYLCASSLPTSGGHDNEQFFGPGTRLTVL.

The genes are TRBV7-2 and TRBJ1-4, with D possibly matching TRBD1 (6 bases). Per germline, CDR1 SGHTA and CDR2 FQGNSA. The CDR3 is 13 amino acids. V lost 7 bases to trimming and J lost 7 bases, with 13 bases between them. CDR3 sequence (DNA): TGTGCCAGCAACAGGGTGGTGGGTGAAAAACTGTTTTTT. It specifies CASNRVVGEKLFF.

The CDR3 DNA is TGTGCCAGTACCTCCTCGGGAAGCGTGGGCAATCAGCCCCAGCATTTT. Translation gives CASTSSGSVGNQPQHF. The rearrangement joins TRBV19 to TRBJ1-5, with no clear D. The V gene lost 7 bases and the J gene lost 2 bases, with 18 bases spanning the gap. The CDR3 is made up of 16 amino acids. CDR1 is LNHDA, CDR2 SQIVND, per germline (reference sequence).

This chain joins TRBV4-1 and TRBJ1-5, with D uncertain. There are 13 residues in the CDR3. V was trimmed by 1 base and J by 7 bases, leaving 8 bases between them. Germline V gives CDR1 MGHRA, CDR2 YSYEKL. The CDR3 bases are TGCGCCAGCAGCCAAGTTAGAGGCCAGCCCCAGCATTTT. Amino acid sequence: CASSQVRGQPQHF.

This clone appeared a few times. This chain connects TRBV5-1 to TRBJ1-2; D is perhaps TRBD1 (6 bases). There are 15 residues in the CDR3. CDR1 is SGHRS, CDR2 YFSETQ, per germline. V lost 4 bases, J lost 1 base, and 14 bases lay in between. CDR3 amino acids: CASSPDSPVNYGYTF. Written as DNA, the CDR3 is TGCGCCAGCAGCCCGGACAGCCCCGTTAACTATGGCTACACCTTC.